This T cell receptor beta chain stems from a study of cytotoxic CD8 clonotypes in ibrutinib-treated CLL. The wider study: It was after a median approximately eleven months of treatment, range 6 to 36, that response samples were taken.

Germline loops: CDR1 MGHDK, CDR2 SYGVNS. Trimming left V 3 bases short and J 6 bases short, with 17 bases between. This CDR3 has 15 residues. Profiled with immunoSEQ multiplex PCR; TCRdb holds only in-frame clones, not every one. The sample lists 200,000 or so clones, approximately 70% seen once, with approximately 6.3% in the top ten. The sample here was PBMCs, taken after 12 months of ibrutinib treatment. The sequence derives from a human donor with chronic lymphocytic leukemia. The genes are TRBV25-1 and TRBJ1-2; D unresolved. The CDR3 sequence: CASSDRYSWDDGYTF. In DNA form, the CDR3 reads TGTGCCAGCAGTGATAGGTACAGCTGGGATGATGGCTACACCTTC.